This TCR beta chain is drawn from a study of early T cells in non-severe SARS-CoV-2 infection. Study in general: RNA in bulk from unsorted whole blood was sequenced, and chains were unpaired.

Regarding this clonotype: The antigen is not known.

Study results and limitations: VDJdb matching skewed toward anti-spike CD8 responses, missing private and CD4 specificities.

Unique molecular identifiers were affixed to single, distinct cDNA molecules. TCRdb analysed the 5' RACE reads with MiXCR anew, one entry per CDR3 protein. Of tens of thousands of distinct CDR3 sequences detected, about 9.1% appear once; the ten largest clones hold about 9.4%. The CDR3 sequence is 14 residues long. CDR1 and CDR2 from the germline V gene are MNHEY and SMNVEV (reference sequence). Trimming cost V 2 bases and J 6 bases, with 12 bases left between them. This receptor was taken from an adult who was a healthcare worker with PCR-confirmed SARS-CoV-2 infection or an uninfected control (not recorded which). The V call is TRBV27, the J call TRBJ2-3; D unclear. Sequencing used whole blood. In nucleotides, the CDR3 is TGTGCCAGCAGTTTAAGTTGGTCCCGGGATACGCAGTATTTT. It yields the protein CASSLSWSRDTQYF.